The entry below gives a single TCR beta chain sequence along with its context. The target antigen is unknown. The CDR3 has 15 amino acids. V was trimmed by 2 bases and J by 0 bases, leaving 8 bases between them. Germline V gene data show CDR1 as SGHTA and CDR2 as FQGNSA. These data originate in a study of graft-versus-host responses after intestinal transplantation. Across the whole study: For two to four years after anti-thymocyte globulin induction, all recipients took tacrolimus and steroids.

TCRdb keeps only in-frame clones here, not all; method: immunoSEQ multiplex PCR. The table shows about 97,000 clones, with 85% to 95% occurring only once. Sequencing used unstimulated CD8+ T cells sorted from spleen or lymph node cells, obtained before transplant. This TCR was recovered from a human donor who was the organ donor for an intestinal transplant. The rearrangement uses TRBV7-2 and TRBJ1-3; D is unresolved. Here the CDR3 DNA reads TGTGCCAGCAGCTTATCCCCCAGCTCTGGAAACACCATATATTTT. Translating it yields CASSLSPSSGNTIYF.